By proportion, the clone carrying this TCR beta chain is medium-sized (0.01 to 0.1%). The antigen remains undetermined. The CDR3 has 14 amino acids. Unmatched junction bases numbered 10, after V lost 6 bases and J lost 5 bases. CDR1 MNHGY and CDR2 SVAAGI come from the germline V gene. 60 Vbeta and 13 Jbeta primers were used in PCR. Only in-frame clones appear in the TCRdb table, and some are missing; sequencing was by immunoSEQ multiplex PCR. The top ten hold approximately 2.7% of the sample, which has 50,000 or so clones, 73% seen once. This entry is derived from a study of cytomegalovirus exposure and HLA in healthy donors. Turning to the study itself: Previous work identified 120 million or so unique TCR beta sequences from around 170 million T cells.

Notes on the study in general: A missense variant in DCLRE1C was later tied to TCR beta V- and J-gene trimming. The classifier, whose performance was assessed in both the original and validation cohorts, reportedly diagnosed cytomegalovirus status with high specificity and sensitivity.

This sequence originates from a man between 18 and 35 years old in good health and CMV-seronegative. V and J are TRBV6-9 and TRBJ2-7; TRBD1 matches 7 bases. The sample taken for sequencing was PBMCs. The CDR3 sequence is CASRRQGVYHEQYF. CDR3 sequence (DNA): TGTGCCAGCAGACGACAGGGAGTTTATCACGAGCAGTACTTC.